The source of this T cell receptor (beta chain) is a study of cytomegalovirus exposure and HLA in healthy donors. The PCR contained 60 Vbeta and 13 Jbeta primers. The method was immunoSEQ multiplex PCR; TCRdb's version includes in-frame clones alone and lacks a portion of them. This table holds roughly 120,000 clones, under 90% found once. General study results and limits: In a later analysis, across HLA loci, associated TCR counts were highest for DRB1, lowest for HLA-C. One cluster of highly shared sequence variants probably arose as a sequencing artifact. What a later analysis reportedly showed was that an Asian-associated ancestry cluster had fewer N-insertions than the approximately 700-donor mean.

Remarks on this clone: Its antigen is unknown.

Sequenced input: PBMCs. This TCR was recovered from a woman between 25 and 40 years old in good health and CMV-seronegative.

The CDR3 bases are TGTGCCAGCAAAAAAACACGGGGGGTTGAAGCTAACTATGGCTACACCTTC. It translates to CASKKTRGVEANYGYTF. The gene calls are TRBV28 and TRBJ1-2; perhaps TRBD1 as D (5 bases). Germline CDR1 reads MDHEN; CDR2 reads SYDVKM. Trimming took off 7 bases at V and 0 bases at J, with 21 bases between the two ends. The CDR3 totals 17 residues.